Below, 3 T cell receptor beta chains from the same sample are listed, as sequenced in a study of cytomegalovirus exposure and HLA in healthy donors. Both 60 Vbeta primers and 13 Jbeta primers went into the PCR. TCRdb's table, derived via immunoSEQ multiplex PCR, lists solely in-frame clones and lacks some. The table lists around 100,000 clones, roughly 82% of them singletons. Sequences were obtained from PBMCs. The source is a woman aged 18-30 years in good health and CMV-seronegative.

This chain joins TRBV14 and TRBJ1-1; no firm D call. Germline V gives CDR1 SGHDN, CDR2 FVKESK. V lost 1 base and J 1 base, leaving 13 bases between the germline ends. The length of the CDR3 is 16 residues. CDR3 nucleotides: TGTGCCAGCAGCCAAGCCGCTTGGGCGGGGAACACTGAAGCTTTCTTT. It encodes CASSQAAWAGNTEAFF.

This clone was detected a few times. The genes are TRBV6-5 and TRBJ2-7; maybe TRBD2 (5 bases). CDR1 MNHEY and CDR2 SVGAGI come from the germline V gene. Trimming left V 5 bases short and J 4 bases short, with 18 bases between. The length of the CDR3 is 15 residues. CDR3 bases: TGTGCCAGCAGTCACGAGGTAGGAGGTTCATACGAGCAGTACTTC. Protein sequence: CASSHEVGGSYEQYF.

The genes are TRBV18 and TRBJ2-1, with D possibly being TRBD1 (5 bases). This CDR3 region has 14 residues. Trimming pared 1 base from V and 4 bases from J, leaving 8 bases between. The V gene's germline CDR1 is KGHSH and CDR2 LQKENI. CDR3 in amino acids: CASSPLGQYNEQFF. The CDR3 nucleotides are TGTGCCAGCTCACCACTTGGACAATACAATGAGCAGTTCTTC.